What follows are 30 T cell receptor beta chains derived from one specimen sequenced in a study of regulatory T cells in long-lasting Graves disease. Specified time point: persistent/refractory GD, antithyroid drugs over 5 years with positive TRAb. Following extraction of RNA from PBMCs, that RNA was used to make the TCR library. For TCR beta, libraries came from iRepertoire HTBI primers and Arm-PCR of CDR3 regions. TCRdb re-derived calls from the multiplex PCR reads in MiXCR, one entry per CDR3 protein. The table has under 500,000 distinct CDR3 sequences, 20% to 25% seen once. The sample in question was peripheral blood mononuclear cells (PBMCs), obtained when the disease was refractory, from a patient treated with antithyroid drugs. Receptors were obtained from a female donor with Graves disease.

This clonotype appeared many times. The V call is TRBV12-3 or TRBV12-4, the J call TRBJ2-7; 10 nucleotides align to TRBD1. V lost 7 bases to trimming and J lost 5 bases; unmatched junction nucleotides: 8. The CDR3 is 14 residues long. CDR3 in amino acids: CASTSGTGAHEQYF. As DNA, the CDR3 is TGTGCCAGCACCTCCGGGACAGGGGCCCACGAGCAGTACTTC.

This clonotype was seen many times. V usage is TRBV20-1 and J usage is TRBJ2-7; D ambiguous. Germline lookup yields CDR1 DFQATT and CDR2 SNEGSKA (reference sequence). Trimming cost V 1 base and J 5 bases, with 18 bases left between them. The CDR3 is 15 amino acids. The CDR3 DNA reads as TGCAGTGCTAGAGCTAGTAAGGGCACTAAGGACGAGCAGTACTTC. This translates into CSARASKGTKDEQYF.

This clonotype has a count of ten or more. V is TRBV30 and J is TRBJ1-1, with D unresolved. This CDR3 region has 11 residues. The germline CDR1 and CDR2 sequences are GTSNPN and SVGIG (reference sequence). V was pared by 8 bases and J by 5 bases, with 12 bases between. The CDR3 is CAGIPVTEAFF. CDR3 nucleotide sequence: TGTGCCGGTATACCCGTAACTGAAGCTTTCTTT.

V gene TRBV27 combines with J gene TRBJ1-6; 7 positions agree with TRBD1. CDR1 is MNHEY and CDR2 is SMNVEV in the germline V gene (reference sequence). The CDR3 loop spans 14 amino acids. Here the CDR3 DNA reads TGTGCAACCTCCCCCGACAGGGTAAATTCACCCCTCCACTTT. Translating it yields CATSPDRVNSPLHF.

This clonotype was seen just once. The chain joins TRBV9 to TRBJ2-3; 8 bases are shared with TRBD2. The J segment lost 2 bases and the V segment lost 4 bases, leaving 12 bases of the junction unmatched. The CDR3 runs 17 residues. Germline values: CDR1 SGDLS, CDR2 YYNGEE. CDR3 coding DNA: TGTGCCAGCAGCCTCTTTGCAGCGGGGGATTCCACAGATACGCAGTATTTT. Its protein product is CASSLFAAGDSTDTQYF. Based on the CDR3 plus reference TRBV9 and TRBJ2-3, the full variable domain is DSGVTQTPKHLITATGQRVTLRCSPRSGDLSVYWYQQSLDQGLQFLIQYYNGEERAKGNILERFSAQQFPDLHSELNLSSLELGDSALYFCASSLFAAGDSTDTQYFGPGTRLTVL.

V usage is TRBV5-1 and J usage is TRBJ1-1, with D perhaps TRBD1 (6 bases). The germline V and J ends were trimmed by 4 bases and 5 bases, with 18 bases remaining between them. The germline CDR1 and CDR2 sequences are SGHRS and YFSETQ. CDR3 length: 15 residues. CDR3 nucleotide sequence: TGCGCCAGCAGCACGGAAACAGGGTGGGAGACTGAAGCTTTCTTT. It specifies CASSTETGWETEAFF. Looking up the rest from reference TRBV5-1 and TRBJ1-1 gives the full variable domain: KAGVTQTPRYLIKTRGQQVTLSCSPISGHRSVSWYQQTPGQGLQFLFEYFSETQRNKGNFPGRFSGRQFSNSRSEMNVSTLELGDSALYLCASSTETGWETEAFFGQGTRLTVV.

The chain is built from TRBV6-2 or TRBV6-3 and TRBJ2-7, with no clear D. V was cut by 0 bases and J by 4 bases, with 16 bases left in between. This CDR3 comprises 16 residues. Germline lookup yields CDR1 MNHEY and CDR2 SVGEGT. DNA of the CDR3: TGTGCCAGCAGTTACTCGATAATGGGTATGTCGTACGAGCAGTACTTC. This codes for CASSYSIMGMSYEQYF.

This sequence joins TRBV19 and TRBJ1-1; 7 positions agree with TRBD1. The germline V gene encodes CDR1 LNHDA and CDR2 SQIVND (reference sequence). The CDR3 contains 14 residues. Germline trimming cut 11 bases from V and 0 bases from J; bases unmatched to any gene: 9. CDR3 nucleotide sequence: TGTGCCCCCGGGGGACAGAACATGAACACTGAAGCTTTCTTT. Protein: CAPGGQNMNTEAFF.

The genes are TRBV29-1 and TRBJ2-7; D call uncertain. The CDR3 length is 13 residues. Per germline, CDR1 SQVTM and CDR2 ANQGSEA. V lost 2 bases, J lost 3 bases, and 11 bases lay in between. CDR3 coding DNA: TGCAGCGTTGAATCCGCAGGAATCTACGAGCAGTACTTC. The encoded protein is CSVESAGIYEQYF.

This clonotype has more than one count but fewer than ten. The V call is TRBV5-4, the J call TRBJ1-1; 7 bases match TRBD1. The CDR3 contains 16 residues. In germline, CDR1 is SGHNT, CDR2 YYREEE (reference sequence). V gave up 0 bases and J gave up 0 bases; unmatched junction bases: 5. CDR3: CASSLERGRMNTEAFF. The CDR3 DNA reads TGTGCCAGCAGCTTGGAAAGGGGGCGGATGAACACTGAAGCTTTCTTT.

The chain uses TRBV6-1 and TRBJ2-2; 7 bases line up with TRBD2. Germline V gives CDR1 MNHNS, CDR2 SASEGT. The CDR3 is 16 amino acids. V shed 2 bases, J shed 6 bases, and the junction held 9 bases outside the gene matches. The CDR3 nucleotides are TGTGCCAGCAGTGAAAGGAGGTCAGGGAGGGCCGGGGAGCTGTTTTTT. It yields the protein CASSERRSGRAGELFF.

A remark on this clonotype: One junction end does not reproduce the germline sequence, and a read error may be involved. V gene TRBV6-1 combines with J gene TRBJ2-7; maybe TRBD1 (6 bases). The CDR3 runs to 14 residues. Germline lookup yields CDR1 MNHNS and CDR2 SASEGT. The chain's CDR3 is CAGSEAQGSYEQYF. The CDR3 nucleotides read TGTGCCGGCAGTGAAGCCCAGGGGTCCTACGAGCAGTACTTC.

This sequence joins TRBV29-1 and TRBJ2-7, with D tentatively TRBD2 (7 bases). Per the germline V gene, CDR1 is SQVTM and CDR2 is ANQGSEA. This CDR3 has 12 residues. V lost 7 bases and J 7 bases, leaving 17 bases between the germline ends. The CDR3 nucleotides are TGCAGCGCAGCGGGACACCCTCTTGAGCAGTACTTC. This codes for CSAAGHPLEQYF.

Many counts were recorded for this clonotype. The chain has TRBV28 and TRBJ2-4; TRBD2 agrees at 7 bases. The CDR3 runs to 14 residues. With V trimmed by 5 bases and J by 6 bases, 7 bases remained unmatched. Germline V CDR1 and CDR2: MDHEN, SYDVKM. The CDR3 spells CASSPPAGLNIQYF. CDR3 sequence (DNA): TGTGCCAGCAGTCCCCCAGCGGGGTTAAACATTCAGTACTTC. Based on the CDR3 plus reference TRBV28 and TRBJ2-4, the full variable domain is DVKVTQSSRYLVKRTGEKVFLECVQDMDHENMFWYRQDPGLGLRLIYFSYDVKMKEKGDIPEGYSVSREKKERFSLILESASTNQTSMYLCASSPPAGLNIQYFGAGTRLSVL.

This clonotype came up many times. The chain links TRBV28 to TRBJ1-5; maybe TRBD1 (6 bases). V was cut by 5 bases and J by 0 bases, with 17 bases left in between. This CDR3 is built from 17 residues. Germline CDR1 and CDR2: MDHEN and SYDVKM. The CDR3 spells CASSLHRVGYSNQPQHF. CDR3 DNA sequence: TGTGCCAGCAGTCTTCACAGGGTGGGATATAGCAATCAGCCCCAGCATTTT.

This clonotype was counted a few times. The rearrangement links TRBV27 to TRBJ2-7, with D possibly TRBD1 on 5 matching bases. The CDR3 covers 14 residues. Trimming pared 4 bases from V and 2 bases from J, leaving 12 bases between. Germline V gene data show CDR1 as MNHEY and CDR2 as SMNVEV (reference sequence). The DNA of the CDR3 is TGTGCCAGCAGTTGCCGTCAGGGCGCCTACGAGCAGTACTTC. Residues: CASSCRQGAYEQYF.

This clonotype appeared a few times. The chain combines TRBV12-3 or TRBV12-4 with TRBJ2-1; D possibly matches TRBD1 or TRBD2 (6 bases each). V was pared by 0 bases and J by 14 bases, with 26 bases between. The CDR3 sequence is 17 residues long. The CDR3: CASSLALRGVAPRTKFF. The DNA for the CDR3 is TGTGCCAGCAGTTTAGCGTTAAGGGGGGTAGCGCCAAGAACGAAGTTCTTC.

The CDR3 DNA sequence: TGTGCCATCAGTACCACTGGAAACACCATATATTTT. Translating gives CAISTTGNTIYF. The rearrangement joins TRBV10-3 to TRBJ1-3; no reliable D call. Germline values: CDR1 ENHRY, CDR2 SYGVKD. V lost 5 bases and J lost 2, with 4 bases in between. The CDR3 extends over 12 amino acids.

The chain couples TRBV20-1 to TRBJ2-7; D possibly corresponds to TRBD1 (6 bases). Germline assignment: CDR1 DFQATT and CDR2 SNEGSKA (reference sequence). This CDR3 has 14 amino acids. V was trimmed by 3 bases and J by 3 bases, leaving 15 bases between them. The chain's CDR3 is CSARDGTKLYEQYF. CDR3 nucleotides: TGCAGTGCTAGGGACGGGACAAAACTCTACGAGCAGTACTTC.

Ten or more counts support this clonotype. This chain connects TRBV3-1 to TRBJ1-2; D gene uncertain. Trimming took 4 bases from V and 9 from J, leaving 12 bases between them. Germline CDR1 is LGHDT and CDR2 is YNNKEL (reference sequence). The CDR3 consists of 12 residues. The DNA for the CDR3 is TGTGCCAGCAGCCCACGACCTCTTCGCTACACCTTC. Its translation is CASSPRPLRYTF.

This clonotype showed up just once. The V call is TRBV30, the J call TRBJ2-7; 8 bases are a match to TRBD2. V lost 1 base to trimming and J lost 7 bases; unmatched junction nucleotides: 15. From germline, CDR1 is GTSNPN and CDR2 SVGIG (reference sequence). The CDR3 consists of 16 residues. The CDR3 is CAWSGLLGLVGREQYF. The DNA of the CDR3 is TGTGCCTGGAGTGGGTTATTGGGACTAGTGGGTCGGGAGCAGTACTTC.

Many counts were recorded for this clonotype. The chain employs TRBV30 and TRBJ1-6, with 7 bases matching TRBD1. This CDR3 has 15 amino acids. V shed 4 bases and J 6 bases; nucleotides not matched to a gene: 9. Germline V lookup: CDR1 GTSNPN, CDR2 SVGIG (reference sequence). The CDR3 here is CAWTFGRQGNSPLHF. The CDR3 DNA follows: TGTGCCTGGACCTTCGGGAGACAGGGTAATTCACCCCTCCACTTT.

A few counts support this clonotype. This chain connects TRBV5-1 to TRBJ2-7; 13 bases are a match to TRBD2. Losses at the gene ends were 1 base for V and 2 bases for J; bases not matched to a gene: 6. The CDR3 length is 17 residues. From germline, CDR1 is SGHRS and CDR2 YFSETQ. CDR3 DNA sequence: TGCGCCAGCAGCTTGACCAGGACTAGCGGGAGTCCCTACGAGCAGTACTTC. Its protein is CASSLTRTSGSPYEQYF. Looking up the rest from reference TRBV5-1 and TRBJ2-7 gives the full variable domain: KAGVTQTPRYLIKTRGQQVTLSCSPISGHRSVSWYQQTPGQGLQFLFEYFSETQRNKGNFPGRFSGRQFSNSRSEMNVSTLELGDSALYLCASSLTRTSGSPYEQYFGPGTRLTVT.

CDR3 sequence: CASSFAGGDRTQYF. CDR3 sequence (DNA): TGTGCCAGCAGTTTCGCGGGAGGGGATAGGACGCAGTATTTT. The genes are TRBV28 and TRBJ2-3; 9 bases map to TRBD2. J lost 9 bases, V lost 3 bases, and 7 bases had no gene match. The V gene's germline CDR1 is MDHEN and CDR2 SYDVKM. The CDR3 length is 14 residues.

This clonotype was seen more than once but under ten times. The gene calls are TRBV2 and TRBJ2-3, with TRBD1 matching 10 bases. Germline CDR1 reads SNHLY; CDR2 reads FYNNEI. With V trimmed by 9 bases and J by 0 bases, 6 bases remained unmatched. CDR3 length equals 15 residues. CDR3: CASRKTGGSTDTQYF. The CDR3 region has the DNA TGTGCCAGTAGGAAGACAGGGGGCAGCACAGATACGCAGTATTTT.

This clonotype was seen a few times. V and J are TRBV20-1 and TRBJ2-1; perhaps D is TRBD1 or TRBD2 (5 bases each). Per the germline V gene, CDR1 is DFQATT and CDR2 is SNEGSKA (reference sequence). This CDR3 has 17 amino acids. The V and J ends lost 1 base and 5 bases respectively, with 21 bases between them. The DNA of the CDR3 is TGCAGTGCTAGAGTCCTATCACCCCGGGGCGCCAACAATGAGCAGTTCTTC. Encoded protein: CSARVLSPRGANNEQFF.

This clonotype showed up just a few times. The CDR3 nucleotides read TGTGCCAGCAGTACTACAGGGGGTTTTAACACAGATACGCAGTATTTT. This translates into CASSTTGGFNTDTQYF. The chain is built from TRBV28 and TRBJ2-3; 8 nucleotides line up with TRBD1. V was clipped by 5 bases and J by 2 bases; unmatched bases: 9. Germline V gene lookup returns CDR1 MDHEN and CDR2 SYDVKM. This CDR3 is built from 16 residues.

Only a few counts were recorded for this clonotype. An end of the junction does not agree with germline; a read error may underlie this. The CDR3 here is CASSQGGTEALF. DNA for the CDR3: TGTGCCAGCAGTCAGGGGGGAACTGAAGCTCTCTTT. The J gene is TRBJ1-1, the V gene TRBV6-1; 7 positions agree with TRBD1. The germline V gene has CDR1 MNHNS and CDR2 SASEGT. This CDR3 spans 12 amino acids.

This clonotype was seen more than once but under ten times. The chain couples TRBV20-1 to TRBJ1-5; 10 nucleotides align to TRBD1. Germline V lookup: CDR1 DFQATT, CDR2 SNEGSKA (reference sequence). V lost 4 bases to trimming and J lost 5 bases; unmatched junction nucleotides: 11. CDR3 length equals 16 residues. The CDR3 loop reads CSAIGGTGASDQPQHF. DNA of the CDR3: TGCAGTGCTATAGGGGGGACAGGGGCCTCCGATCAGCCCCAGCATTTT.

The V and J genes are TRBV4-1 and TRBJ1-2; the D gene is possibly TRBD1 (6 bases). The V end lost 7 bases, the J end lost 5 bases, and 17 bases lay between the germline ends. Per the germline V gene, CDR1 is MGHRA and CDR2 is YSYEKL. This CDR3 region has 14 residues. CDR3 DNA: TGCGCCAGCAAGAACATAGGGGGTGGATATGGCTACACCTTC. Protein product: CASKNIGGGYGYTF.